The 9 T cell receptor beta chains listed next were all sequenced from one sample in a study of shared clonotypes between healthy human individuals. CD45RO-negative, CCR7-selected cells formed the naive CD8 fraction, which excluded terminally differentiated effector memory CD45RA+ cells. Clones were sequenced by immunoSEQ multiplex PCR, and TCRdb holds only the in-frame ones, with some missing. Of around 1,900,000 clones in the sample, around 93% are singletons; the top ten hold around 1.7%. The sample consisted of naive CD8+ T cells from PBMCs. The receptors originated from a man aged 18 to 29 in good health. Some clones in this sample may be carry-over from other donors' samples.

The V and J genes are TRBV6-6 and TRBJ1-4; D not resolved. Germline CDR1 MNHNY, CDR2 SVGAGI (reference sequence). V was shortened by 4 bases and J by 8 bases, with 11 bases between the two germline ends. The CDR3 length is 13 residues. CDR3 in amino acids: CASSSLRVEKLFF. The DNA for the CDR3 is TGTGCCAGCAGTTCCCTAAGGGTGGAAAAACTGTTTTTT.

The genes are TRBV28 and TRBJ1-1; 7 nucleotides align to TRBD1. The junction had 3 bases not matched to a gene; V was cut back by 2 bases and J by 0 bases. The CDR3 spans 15 residues. Germline CDR1 is MDHEN and CDR2 is SYDVKM. Here the CDR3 reads CASSLRGRLNTEAFF. The CDR3 bases are TGTGCCAGCAGTTTAAGGGGGCGGTTGAACACTGAAGCTTTCTTT.

The table lists this clone with a count of one. This sample also contains other DNA sequences that code for the same CDR3. The V gene is TRBV7-9, the J gene TRBJ2-7; D call uncertain. Looked up from germline, CDR1 is SEHNR and CDR2 is FQNEAQ (reference sequence). Trimming left V 4 bases short and J 2 bases short, with 9 bases between. The CDR3 length is 13 residues. CDR3 protein: CASSSGRAYEQYF. The CDR3 nucleotides read TGTGCCAGCAGCTCCGGTCGGGCCTACGAGCAGTACTTC.

The sample holds one count of this clone. This rearrangement joins TRBV7-8 to TRBJ2-1; 7 bases map to TRBD2. This CDR3 is 16 amino acids long. The germline V gene has CDR1 SGHVS and CDR2 FQNEAQ. The junction had 12 bases not matched to a gene; V was cut back by 4 bases and J by 6 bases. The CDR3 is CASSSATGLTGNEQFF. CDR3 coding DNA: TGTGCCAGCAGCTCGGCCACGGGACTAACGGGCAATGAGCAGTTCTTC.

The rearrangement links TRBV6-1 to TRBJ2-7; 7 nucleotides align to TRBD1. In germline, CDR1 is MNHNS, CDR2 SASEGT. Germline trimming cut 1 base from V and 2 bases from J; bases unmatched to any gene: 2. There are 14 residues in the CDR3. The CDR3 loop reads CASSEEGAAYEQYF. The CDR3 coding sequence is TGTGCCAGCAGTGAAGAGGGGGCGGCCTACGAGCAGTACTTC.

This chain uses TRBV27 with TRBJ2-2; 8 bases agree with TRBD2. The CDR3 is 16 residues long. From germline, CDR1 is MNHEY and CDR2 SMNVEV (reference sequence). The junction had 7 bases not matched to a gene; V was cut back by 2 bases and J by 5 bases. CDR3 region: CASSLIPGLGTGELFF. In DNA form, the CDR3 reads TGTGCCAGCAGTTTAATCCCGGGACTAGGGACCGGGGAGCTGTTTTTT.

The chain recombines TRBV5-4 with TRBJ2-1; TRBD2 is a possible D gene (6 bases). Trimming took off 10 bases at V and 6 bases at J, with 14 bases between the two ends. The CDR3 sequence is 12 residues long. CDR1 SGHNT and CDR2 YYREEE come from the germline V gene (reference sequence). The CDR3 region is CAEEGSSNEQFF. The CDR3 DNA reads as TGTGCCGAGGAGGGGAGTAGCAATGAGCAGTTCTTC.

This sequence joins TRBV5-1 and TRBJ2-1; TRBD2 matches 11 bases. The germline CDR1 and CDR2 sequences are SGHRS and YFSETQ. The V gene end was trimmed by 6 bases and the J gene end by 6 bases; junction bases not matched to a gene: 8. The CDR3 runs 15 residues. As DNA, the CDR3 is TGCGCCAGCAAATTACTAGCGGGAGTCGTCAATGAGCAGTTCTTC. It is translated as CASKLLAGVVNEQFF.

The chain has TRBV15 and TRBJ2-5, with D maybe TRBD2 (6 bases). Germline V CDR1 and CDR2: LNHNV, YYDKDF (reference sequence). This CDR3 region has 16 residues. V was pared by 1 base and J by 0 bases, with 12 bases between. The CDR3 protein is CATSRVPSEYQETQYF. The CDR3 DNA sequence: TGTGCCACCAGCAGAGTTCCTAGCGAGTACCAAGAGACCCAGTACTTC. Drawing the rest from reference TRBV15 and TRBJ2-5, the complete variable domain is DAMVIQNPRYQVTQFGKPVTLSCSQTLNHNVMYWYQQKSSQAPKLLFHYYDKDFNNEADTPDNFQSRRPNTSFCFLDIRSPGLGDTAMYLCATSRVPSEYQETQYFGPGTRLLVL.